This TCR beta chain was retrieved from a study of vaccination effects on CD4 cells after COVID-19. Findings and caveats of the study: Long after vaccination, the clones induced by infection and by vaccine shrank markedly in size.

A note on this clone: Its antigen remains unidentified.

Germline-derived CDR1 and CDR2 are SEHNR and FQNEAQ (reference sequence). The CDR3 runs to 15 residues. Trimming took 5 bases from V and 0 from J, leaving 10 bases between them. ViraFEST assay sequencing came after antigen-specific CD4+ T cells were expanded with viral peptide pools. Researchers isolated CD4+ T cells once approximately ten days of culture had elapsed. The person was diagnosed with PCR-confirmed SARS-CoV-2 infection between March and December 2020. Researchers assigned an HIV-1 Nef peptide pool to the negative control culture. Sequenced by immunoSEQ multiplex PCR; TCRdb stores in-frame clones only, minus some. The repertoire holds tens of thousands of clones, around 80% seen once, with 5.5% in the top ten.

The material was CD4+ T cells from PBMCs cultured with HIV peptides, obtained before COVID-19 vaccination. Subset reported: HIV-1 Nef peptide pool negative control/reference culture. The V call is TRBV7-9, the J call TRBJ1-4; unclear D gene. The sequence derives from a human donor who had a prior SARS-CoV-2 infection. In DNA form, the CDR3 reads TGTGCCAGCAGCCCAGGACGGGCAACTAATGAAAAACTGTTTTTT. It specifies CASSPGRATNEKLFF.